These T cell receptor beta chains were read from a single sample in a study of HIV-infected children after antiretroviral therapy interruption. TCRdb itself ran the 3' RACE reads through MiXCR, one entry per CDR3 protein. Altogether about 89,000 distinct CDR3 sequences are present, less than 7% being singletons, with the ten largest covering 0.9% to 1.4%. The material sequenced was CD45RA+ CD4+ T cells from PBMCs, pooled from several time points, taken from a donor given antiretroviral therapy, either interrupted or continuous. These receptors were taken from a pool of human donors with HIV. The CDR3 runs from the conserved cysteine through the conserved F or W. Each record gives: D gene, J gene, clone size, V gene, CDR3 DNA, CDR3 protein. D genes are given only for firm matches. Not every row has a clone size; where given, it reads once, few, many or a size class.

>.|TRBJ1-1|many|TRBV30
TGTGCCTACCTTATACACACTGAAGCTTTCTTT
CAYLIHTEAFF
>TRBD2|TRBJ2-5|many|TRBV20-1
TGCAGTGCTACTAGCGGGGGGGCGGGAGAGACCCAGTACTTC
CSATSGGAGETQYF
>.|TRBJ2-5|.|TRBV6-5
TGTGCCAGCGGTGGCACTGGGGCTAACCAAGACACCCAGTACTTT
CASGGTGANQDTQYF
>.|TRBJ2-1|.|TRBV18
TGTGCCAGCTCACCGAGCGGAGCGGGTAATTACAATGAGCAGTTCTTC
CASSPSGAGNYNEQFF
>.|TRBJ1-5|.|TRBV19
TGTGCCAGTACCTCAGGGACACGAAGGAATCAGCCCCAGCATTTT
CASTSGTRRNQPQHF
>.|TRBJ1-2|few|TRBV29-1
TGCAGCGTTGAAGTAGGGAGGTCTAACTATGGCTACACCTTC
CSVEVGRSNYGYTF
>.|TRBJ1-2|many|TRBV27
TGTGCCAGCAGCCGCCCCGGAGGTGGCTATGGCTACACCTTC
CASSRPGGGYGYTF
>.|TRBJ2-1|many|TRBV6-1
TGTGCAGTCGGGACGCCTTCCTACAATGAGCAGTTCTTC
CAVGTPSYNEQFF
>TRBD2|TRBJ2-1|.|TRBV7-9
TGTGCCAGCAGCCCGAGGACTAGCGGGAGCATTGAGCAGTTCTTC
CASSPRTSGSIEQFF
>.|TRBJ1-1|many|TRBV10-1
TGCGCCAGCAGTGAGTCGTTCACTGAAGCTTTCTTT
CASSESFTEAFF
>.|TRBJ1-2|.|TRBV19
TGTGCCAGTATCCCCAACCCAGTGAGCTATGGCCACACCTTC
CASIPNPVSYGHTF
>.|TRBJ2-2|few|TRBV19
TGTGCCAGTATGGGCAGGGAGCTGTTTTTT
CASMGRELFF
>.|TRBJ2-1|few|TRBV7-2
TGTGCCAGCAGCTTAGGTAGCGCCCATAGGGGCGATGAGCAGTTCTTC
CASSLGSAHRGDEQFF
>TRBD2|TRBJ2-1|.|TRBV7-9
TGTGCCAGCAGCTTCCCGACTAGCAGGGAGCAGTTCTTC
CASSFPTSREQFF
>TRBD2|TRBJ2-7|many|TRBV6-6
TGTGCCAGCAGTTACTTCGGGACTACCTACTCCTACGAGCAGTACTTC
CASSYFGTTYSYEQYF
>TRBD2|TRBJ2-1|many|TRBV3-1
TGTGCCAGCAGCCAAGGGACTAGCGGGGGACTTAGCTCCTACAATGAGCAGTTCTTC
CASSQGTSGGLSSYNEQFF
>.|TRBJ1-5|many|TRBV5-6
TGTGCCAGCAGCTTGAATCGGGGGCTGAGCAATCAGCCCCAGCATTTT
CASSLNRGLSNQPQHF
>.|TRBJ1-2|many|TRBV7-2
TGTGCCAGCAGCTTAGATTCACAGTACTATGGCTACACCTTC
CASSLDSQYYGYTF
>.|TRBJ1-2|.|TRBV29-1
TGCAGCGTTGAAGGATTCGGGCGGGGACTTGGCTACACCTTC
CSVEGFGRGLGYTF
>TRBD2|TRBJ2-3|.|TRBV20-1
TGCAGTGCTACCGCGTTGGCGGGGGGGACACTTATTAGCACAGATACGCAGTATTTT
CSATALAGGTLISTDTQYF
>.|TRBJ1-1|.|TRBV15
TGTGCCACCAGCAGAGATCTGGGCGGAAACACTGAAGCTTTCTTT
CATSRDLGGNTEAFF
>.|TRBJ2-6|many|TRBV6-5
TGTGCCAGCAGTTACTCGTGGGCATCTGGGGCCAACGTCCTGACTTTC
CASSYSWASGANVLTF
>.|TRBJ1-2|.|TRBV20-1
TGCAGTGCTAGTCCGAACTCCGGGTCCAGGATCTATGGCTACACCTTC
CSASPNSGSRIYGYTF
>TRBD2|TRBJ2-5|few|TRBV9
TGTGCCAGCAGCGTTTCGGCGGGGGAAGAGACCCAGTACTTC
CASSVSAGEETQYF
>TRBD1|TRBJ2-7|few|TRBV19
TGTGCCAGTAGACTCGCCGGGACAGGGCCATTCGAGCAGTACTTC
CASRLAGTGPFEQYF
>TRBD2|TRBJ2-2|many|TRBV10-3
TGTGCCATCAGGCCGGGACTAGCGGCTACCGGGGAGCTGTTTTTT
CAIRPGLAATGELFF
>.|TRBJ2-5|many|TRBV12-3/TRBV12-4
TGTGCCAGCAGTTTAGGGACTAAAGAGACCCAGTACTTC
CASSLGTKETQYF
>.|TRBJ2-2|many|TRBV3-1
TGTGCCAGCAGCCCACCCCCCGGACGGGTGAACACCGGGGAGCTGTTTTTT
CASSPPPGRVNTGELFF
>TRBD2|TRBJ2-5|many|TRBV10-2
TGCGCCAGCAAGGCTAGCGGGGAGACCCAGTACTTC
CASKASGETQYF
>.|TRBJ2-7|many|TRBV5-5
TGTGCCAGCAGCTTGACAGTGGGTTACTACGAGCAGTACTTC
CASSLTVGYYEQYF
>.|TRBJ1-2|many|TRBV12-3/TRBV12-4
TGTGCCAGCAGTCAAGACAGATCTTATGGCTACACCTTC
CASSQDRSYGYTF
>TRBD1|TRBJ2-1|many|TRBV12-3/TRBV12-4
TGTGCCAGCAGTTTGGGCCGTGGGACAGAGTACAATGAGCAGTTCTTC
CASSLGRGTEYNEQFF
>TRBD1|TRBJ1-5|many|TRBV12-3/TRBV12-4
TGTGCCAGCAGTACGGGACAGGTGGGGAGCAATCAGCCCCAGCATTTT
CASSTGQVGSNQPQHF
>TRBD2|TRBJ2-4|many|TRBV28
TGTGCCAGCACCGGGACGGGGGGAGCGATAGCCAAAAACATTCAGTACTTC
CASTGTGGAIAKNIQYF
>.|TRBJ1-1|few|TRBV7-2
TGTGCCAGCAGCTTAGTCCATCCGAACACTGAAGCTTTCTTT
CASSLVHPNTEAFF
>.|TRBJ1-1|many|TRBV20-1
TGCAGTGCTAGAGAATCTCTCGAACTGGGAGCTTTCTTT
CSARESLELGAFF
>.|TRBJ2-3|many|TRBV12-3/TRBV12-4
TGTGCCAGCAGTCAGGGGGAGGGGGATACGCAGTATTTT
CASSQGEGDTQYF
>TRBD2|TRBJ2-3|many|TRBV12-5
TGTGCTAGTGCCCAACCGGGACTAGCGGGGGGGATTGCAGATACGCAGTATTTT
CASAQPGLAGGIADTQYF
>.|TRBJ2-2|many|TRBV5-4
TGTGCCAGCAGCTTGGCCATCGAGACAGCCGGGGAGCTGTTTTTT
CASSLAIETAGELFF
>TRBD1|TRBJ2-4|.|TRBV7-2
TGTGCCAGCAGTCCCGACAGGGGGAACAAAAACATTCAGTACTTC
CASSPDRGNKNIQYF
>.|TRBJ1-3|many|TRBV19
TGTGCCAGTAGCCCCCGGACCTTAACTGGAAACACCATATATTTT
CASSPRTLTGNTIYF
>TRBD1|TRBJ2-3|many|TRBV3-1
TGTGCCAGTGGACAGGCAGATACGCAGTATTTT
CASGQADTQYF
>.|TRBJ2-3|many|TRBV7-2
TGTGCCAGCAGCTCCCTCCCCAGGGTCGCAGATACGCAGTATTTT
CASSSLPRVADTQYF
>.|TRBJ2-3|many|TRBV12-3/TRBV12-4
TGTGCCAGCAGTTTACACACAGATACGCAGTATTTT
CASSLHTDTQYF
>TRBD1|TRBJ1-5|many|TRBV20-1
TGCAGTGCTAGTTACCCTGACAGGGACGGACAGCCCCAGCATTTT
CSASYPDRDGQPQHF
>.|TRBJ2-7|many|TRBV27
TGTGCCAGCAGGTCGGGACATTTCTACGAGCAGTACTTC
CASRSGHFYEQYF
>.|TRBJ1-1|many|TRBV3-1
TGTGCCAGCAGCCCCGGGACGAGGGTCGGCACTGAAGCTTTCTTT
CASSPGTRVGTEAFF
>.|TRBJ1-1|many|TRBV10-1
TGCGCCAGCAGTGAGTCGGAAGGAAAAGCTTTCTTT
CASSESEGKAFF
>.|TRBJ2-6|many|TRBV18
TGTGCCAGCTCACCACCGCCGGCCTCTGGGGCCAACGTCCTGACTTTC
CASSPPPASGANVLTF
>.|TRBJ2-7|.|TRBV18
TGTGCCAGCTCACCAACGGGGCCGCTCGAGCAGTACTTC
CASSPTGPLEQYF
>.|TRBJ2-1|few|TRBV2
TGTGCCTTCGCCGTAGCCAGCGCCCCTGAGCAGTTCTTC
CAFAVASAPEQFF
>.|TRBJ2-7|many|TRBV12-3/TRBV12-4
TGTGCCAGCAGCCACTCAGGGGTCGAGCAGTACTTC
CASSHSGVEQYF
>.|TRBJ2-3|.|TRBV3-1
TGTGCCAGCAGCCAATCCGATCTTGGCACAGATACGCAGTATTTT
CASSQSDLGTDTQYF
>.|TRBJ2-2|.|TRBV4-3
TGCGCCAGCAGCCTCCGGGACATAAGGTCCGGGGAGCTGTTTTTT
CASSLRDIRSGELFF
>.|TRBJ1-4|.|TRBV7-8
TGTGCCAGCAGCTTATCAGGGATCGGAACTAATGAAAAACTGTTTTTT
CASSLSGIGTNEKLFF
>.|TRBJ1-2|many|TRBV7-8
TGTGCCAGCAGCTTAGCAGGGCAGGGGAACTATGGCTACACCTTC
CASSLAGQGNYGYTF
>.|TRBJ2-5|many|TRBV7-9
TGTGCCAGCAAGGCGGGACAAGAGACCCAGTACTTC
CASKAGQETQYF
>.|TRBJ2-7|many|TRBV14
TGTGCCAGCAGCCAAGGCCACAATACCTACGAGCAGTACTTC
CASSQGHNTYEQYF
>TRBD1|TRBJ2-5|many|TRBV7-3
TGTGCCAGCAGCCCGGGACAGAATTACCAAGAGACCCAGTACTTC
CASSPGQNYQETQYF